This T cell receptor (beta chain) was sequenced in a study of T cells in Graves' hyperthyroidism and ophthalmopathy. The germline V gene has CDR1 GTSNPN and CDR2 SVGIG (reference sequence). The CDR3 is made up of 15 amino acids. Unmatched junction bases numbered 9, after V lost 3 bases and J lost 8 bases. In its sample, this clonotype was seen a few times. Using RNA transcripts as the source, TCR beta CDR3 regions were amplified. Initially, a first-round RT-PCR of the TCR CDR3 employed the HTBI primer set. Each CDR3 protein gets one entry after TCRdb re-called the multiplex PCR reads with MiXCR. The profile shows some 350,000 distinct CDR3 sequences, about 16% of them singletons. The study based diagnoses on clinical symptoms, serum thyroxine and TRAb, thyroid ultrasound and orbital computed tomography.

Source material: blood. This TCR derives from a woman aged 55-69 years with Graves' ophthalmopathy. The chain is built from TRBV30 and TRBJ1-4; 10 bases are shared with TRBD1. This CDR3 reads CAWREPGTGVEKLFF. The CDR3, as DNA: TGTGCCTGGAGGGAGCCCGGGACAGGGGTCGAAAAACTGTTTTTT. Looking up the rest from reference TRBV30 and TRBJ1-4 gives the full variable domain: SQTIHQWPATLVQPVGSPLSLECTVEGTSNPNLYWYRQAAGRGLQLLFYSVGIGQISSEVPQNLSASRPQDRQFILSSKKLLLSDSGFYLCAWREPGTGVEKLFFGSGTQLSVL.